This passage covers 10 T cell receptor beta chains from one sample sequenced in a study of control samples from healthy donors and cancer patients. This table comes from immunoSEQ multiplex PCR, and its TCRdb copy is limited to in-frame clones, with some not included. Of tens of thousands of clones in the sample, approximately 90% are singletons; the top ten hold just under 0.8%. Sequencing input: PBMCs. Receptors were obtained from a man younger than 45 with colorectal cancer.

The chain combines TRBV5-1 with TRBJ2-3, with 9 positions matching TRBD1. J was trimmed by 3 bases and V by 4 bases; bases with no gene match: 12. Germline CDR1 reads SGHRS; CDR2 reads YFSETQ. The CDR3 loop spans 17 amino acids. The CDR3, as DNA: TGCGCCAGCAGCGCGCCGGGACAGGGTAAGGCGACAGATACGCAGTATTTT. Protein: CASSAPGQGKATDTQYF.

The chain is built from TRBV9 and TRBJ1-2, with D unresolved. The germline V and J ends were trimmed by 6 bases and 4 bases, with 10 bases remaining between them. This CDR3 comprises 12 residues. Germline assignment: CDR1 SGDLS and CDR2 YYNGEE. The CDR3 nucleotides read TGTGCCAGCAACACCCAAGGCTATGGCTACACCTTC. This sequence encodes CASNTQGYGYTF.

V usage is TRBV6-5 and J usage is TRBJ1-2; maybe TRBD1 (5 bases). V was trimmed by 6 bases and J by 6 bases, leaving 17 bases between them. The CDR3 covers 14 residues. In germline, CDR1 is MNHEY, CDR2 SVGAGI. For the CDR3, the DNA is TGTGCCAGCAGCCTCGTGGGGGGAGGAGATGGCTACACCTTC. This encodes CASSLVGGGDGYTF.

The table lists this clone with a count of one. V usage is TRBV7-2 and J usage is TRBJ2-1; 7 bases match TRBD2. V shed 1 base and J 4 bases; nucleotides not matched to a gene: 4. This CDR3 is built from 15 residues. CDR1 is SGHTA, CDR2 FQGNSA, per germline. CDR3 DNA sequence: TGTGCCAGCAGCTTAGAGCAAGCGGGATACAATGAGCAGTTCTTC. This translates into CASSLEQAGYNEQFF.

The chain combines TRBV9 with TRBJ2-5; 15 bases agree with TRBD2. The germline V gene has CDR1 SGDLS and CDR2 YYNGEE. Losses at the gene ends were 3 bases for V and 5 bases for J; bases not matched to a gene: 2. The CDR3 is 15 amino acids. In DNA form, the CDR3 reads TGTGCCAGCAGCGGGACTAGCGGGGGGGAGGAGACCCAGTACTTC. The encoded protein is CASSGTSGGEETQYF.

The V and J genes are TRBV11-2 and TRBJ2-7, with D possibly being TRBD1 (5 bases). Trimming took 3 bases from V and 2 from J, leaving 14 bases between them. CDR3 length: 15 residues. Germline V CDR1 and CDR2: SGHAT, FQNNGV. CDR3: CASSFLGHPTYEQYV. The CDR3, as DNA: TGTGCCAGCAGCTTTTTAGGACATCCTACCTACGAGCAGTACGTC.

The rearrangement uses TRBV5-4 and TRBJ2-7, with no clear D. The CDR3 covers 12 residues. CDR1 SGHNT and CDR2 YYREEE come from the germline V gene (reference sequence). V lost 4 bases, J lost 6 bases, and 11 bases lay in between. CDR3 sequence (DNA): TGTGCCAGCAGCCCGCGAACGTCCGAGCAGTACTTC. Protein product: CASSPRTSEQYF.

CDR3 region: CSVRLDNEQFF. In DNA form, the CDR3 reads TGCAGCGTTCGTTTGGACAATGAGCAGTTCTTC. The chain joins TRBV29-1 to TRBJ2-1; D is unresolved. The CDR3 loop spans 11 amino acids. Germline V gene data show CDR1 as SQVTM and CDR2 as ANQGSEA. The V gene lost 5 bases and the J gene lost 5 bases, with 7 bases spanning the gap.

This chain joins TRBV5-3 and TRBJ2-7; a possible D gene is TRBD2 (5 bases). TRBV5-3 is marked as an open reading frame, function uncertain. V shed 2 bases and J shed 4 bases, with 16 bases lying between them. The CDR3 totals 15 residues. Here the CDR3 DNA reads TGTGCCAGAAGCTTCACGCTGGGGAGTTGGTACGAGCAGTACGTC. The encoded protein is CARSFTLGSWYEQYV.

V usage is TRBV30 and J usage is TRBJ1-4; 7 positions match TRBD1. The CDR3 consists of 15 residues. Germline CDR1 reads GTSNPN; CDR2 reads SVGIG (reference sequence). V shed 0 bases, J shed 10 bases, and the junction held 11 bases outside the gene matches. The CDR3 coding sequence is TGTGCCTGGAGTGTAAGGGGACAGTCTAGGGGAAAACTGTTTTTT. This encodes CAWSVRGQSRGKLFF.